This TCR beta chain was retrieved from a study of shared clonotypes between healthy human individuals (dated by TCRdb to 2018 to 2021). Regarding the study in general: The cohort comprised a couple of women and three men aged 18 to 49 years. The study deeply sequenced blood TCR repertoires of about 5 healthy adults to estimate repertoire size and the extent of clonotype sharing between individuals. To increase sequencing depth and limit assay-specific biases, different laboratories used diverse techniques to prepare libraries and sequence TCR repertoires. Leukapheresis yielded between about 0.94 and 9.5 billion PBMCs per donor. For each donor, CD4 naive and CD4 memory were each given three plates, CD8 naive was given two plates, and CD8 memory was given one plate.

Healthy HIV-negative adults with no recently reported acute infections or vaccinations were included as donors. Every donor was a Caucasian adult living in Nashville, Tennessee, USA. CD4+ T cells were enriched by magnetic negative selection, after which naive cells were positively selected on CD45RA and the negative fraction was taken as the memory subset. Blood was collected by leukapheresis, and PBMCs were isolated by Ficoll-Histopaque density gradient centrifugation and then cryopreserved in liquid nitrogen vapor phase. Analytical flow cytometry was used to check the purity and quantity of each magnetically sorted T cell population. Genomic DNA was isolated from every sorted fraction and measured by UV absorbance on a Nanodrop 2000c. Notes on this clone: The specificity of this receptor is unknown. Qualities for individual bases were not recorded, and no much larger clone is one base off.

Using the deep immunoSEQ assay, multiplex PCR amplified TCR CDR3 regions from genomic DNA. Extracted genomic DNA from each cell subset was distributed evenly across all wells of several immunoSEQ 96-well plates, and each plate was treated as a replicate. For sorted subsets, each replicate PCR was loaded with approximately 190 ng genomic DNA, equivalent to about 30,000 T cell genomes. Purified libraries were measured with a Qubit 3.0 fluorometer, size-checked on a Bioanalyzer 2100, and measured again with the KAPA Library Quantification kit. Every immunoSEQ 96-well plate was sequenced on a separate single-read 150-cycle Illumina NextSeq 550 flow cell. Per the original workflow: Because the immunoSEQ output held only junctional sequences and lacked quality scores, the filtering could not match the filtering applied to full-length reads. To assign V/J genes and CDR3, sequences were annotated against IMGT germline references using PyIR, a Python wrapper for IgBLAST v1.9. Reads were removed for weak V/J assignments (E-value above 1e-6), missing CDR3, stop codons, out-of-frame junctions, or ambiguous translated residues. V3J clonotypes were defined as sequences sharing the same inferred V gene, J gene, and CDR3 amino acid sequence. The percentage overlap between two repertoires was calculated by dividing the number of shared unique clonotypes by the size of the smaller repertoire. RTK rarefaction, the Chao1 estimator, and Recon v2.1 estimates of unobserved clonotypes were used to assess repertoire richness. OLGA was used to compute generation probabilities for all TCRbeta clonotypes that the gDNA method yielded from four donors. What TCRdb holds here is the immuneACCESS table cut down to in-frame rearrangements. Part of the clones is not present; checked against another copy, under half of the missing clones reflect an unresolved V gene, and the others are unexplained. That table gives V, J and clone size, and the DNA gave D and trimming. This sample lists about 1 million clones; about 76% were detected once. The ten largest account for roughly 1.4% of the sample.

Results and caveats for the whole study, not just this receptor: Pairwise subsampling led to the expectation that sequencing depth would affect the degree of clonotype sharing among donors. About 5% of naive CD4, roughly 3.5% of naive CD8, approximately 2% of memory CD4, and around 0.4% of memory CD8 clonotypes were shared across a few donors. Incomplete sequencing was indicated by rarefaction of sorted-subset datasets, despite the large sequencing depth. Higher generation probabilities were observed for clonotypes shared by all four sorted-subset donors than for non-shared clonotypes. Because the study included only a small number of donors, the genetic and exposure-history diversity represented was limited. Naive subsets generally had larger estimated clonotype richness than memory subsets. Sampling was limited to blood, and TCR repertoires in tissue likely differ from TCR repertoires in blood.

Sequenced input: memory CD4+ T cells sorted from blood. The sample's cell subset or site label is to be understood as: CD45RA-negative fraction. The receptor was isolated from a man in his late teens or twenties in good health.

This receptor carries the CDR3 CASRRDFRSSYEQYF. The nucleotide sequence is given as TGTGCCAGCAGGCGGGACTTTCGGAGCTCCTACGAGCAGTACTTC. The sequence is built from TRBV6-1 and TRBJ2-5; the D gene is perhaps TRBD2, from 6 matching bases. Gene TRBJ2-7 matches the end of the DNA better, so the J call may be wrong. From the germline V gene, CDR1 is MNHNS and CDR2 is SASEGT. CDR3 length: 15 amino acids, cysteine to phenylalanine. Here the CDR3 DNA is all that survives: 45 bases in frame from base 1.